Listed below are T cell receptor beta chains from one sample, sequenced in a study of blood T cell repertoires in COVID-19. Clones were sequenced by immunoSEQ multiplex PCR, and TCRdb holds only the in-frame ones, with some missing. Here the sample spans about 140,000 clones, approximately 80% being singletons. Sequenced sample: PBMCs or T cells enriched from blood (not recorded which). All receptors come from a woman aged 18-29 years who had been exposed to COVID-19. Both conserved end residues are part of each CDR3. The D gene is left open where the match is weak. Size is stated for part of the rows, as once, few or many counts, or as a class when the clone is expanded.

clone_size j_call cdr3_length v_call d_call cdr3_nt cdr3_aa
NA TRBJ1-6 15 TRBV7-2 NA TGTGCCAGCACCCACAGTTCAGGCCTGAATTCACCCCTCCACTTT CASTHSSGLNSPLHF
few TRBJ2-7 15 TRBV5-1 TRBD2 TGCGCCAGCAGCTGGGCACTAGCGGGGGCCTACGAGCAGTACTTC CASSWALAGAYEQYF
once TRBJ1-2 18 TRBV4-3 NA TGCGCCAGCAGCCAAGATTCCCCCCCTTTCTACGGCGGTGATGGCTACACCTTC CASSQDSPPFYGGDGYTF
once TRBJ1-2 16 TRBV5-6 TRBD1 TGTGCCAGCAGCTGGGCCGGGACAGGGGGAGTGAAGGGCTACACCTTC CASSWAGTGGVKGYTF
NA TRBJ1-5 13 TRBV27 TRBD1 TGTGCCACTTCGACAGGGATAGATCAGCCCCAGCATTTT CATSTGIDQPQHF
NA TRBJ2-3 15 TRBV25-1 TRBD1 TGTGCCAGCAGTGCGAAACAGGGGGTGACAGATACGCAGTATTTT CASSAKQGVTDTQYF
NA TRBJ1-2 14 TRBV2 TRBD1 TGTGCCAGCAGGCGACAGGGGGCCAACTATGGCTACACCTTC CASRRQGANYGYTF
NA TRBJ2-1 16 TRBV29-1 NA TGCAGCGTTTCGCATGGGGCCGGCCCCCCTGCCAATGAGCAGTTCTTC CSVSHGAGPPANEQFF
few TRBJ2-3 15 TRBV3-1/TRBV3-2 NA TGTGCCAGCAGCCCGGGTCTCCGGGTCACAGATACGCAGTATTTT CASSPGLRVTDTQYF
NA TRBJ2-2 15 TRBV18 TRBD1 TGTGCCAGCTCACCCGGGACAGGGGCCACCGGGGAGCTGTTTTTT CASSPGTGATGELFF
NA TRBJ2-7 14 TRBV4-3 NA TGCGCCAGCAGCCAAGAGGAGTATTCCTACGAGCAGTACTTC CASSQEEYSYEQYF
NA TRBJ2-7 14 TRBV27 NA TGTGCCAGCAGTTTGCTGGACAGAGCCTACGAGCAGTACTTC CASSLLDRAYEQYF
NA TRBJ2-1 14 TRBV5-6 TRBD2 TGTGCCAGCAGGATACTAGCGGGAGGGGTTGAGCAGTTCTTC CASRILAGGVEQFF
NA TRBJ2-1 16 TRBV7-9 TRBD2 TGTGCCAGCAGCCCCCGGTCTAGCGGAGACCCCCGGGAGCAGTTCTTC CASSPRSSGDPREQFF
NA TRBJ1-3 14 TRBV28 TRBD1 TGTGCCAGCAGTTCTGGACAGGCTGGAAACACCATATATTTT CASSSGQAGNTIYF
once TRBJ2-1 15 TRBV7-9 TRBD2 TGTGCCAGTACAACTAGCGAGAGCTCCTACAATGAGCAGTTCTTC CASTTSESSYNEQFF
NA TRBJ1-2 11 TRBV2 NA TGTGCCAGCTCGGTCAACTATGGCTACACCTTC CASSVNYGYTF
few TRBJ1-6 13 TRBV5-1 NA TGCGCCAGCAGCTTAGACAGGAATTCACCCCTCCACTTT CASSLDRNSPLHF
NA TRBJ2-7 15 TRBV21-1 NA TGTGCCAGCATTCAAACCGAGCGGGGGGTATACGAGCAGTACTTC CASIQTERGVYEQYF
NA TRBJ2-7 11 TRBV25-1 NA TGTGCCAGCAGTGACAGGGCCCAGCAGTACTTC CASSDRAQQYF
NA TRBJ2-5 16 TRBV6-4 TRBD2 TGTGCCAGCAGTGATACCACTAGCGGGGGCGTGGAGACCCAGTACTTC CASSDTTSGGVETQYF
NA TRBJ2-2 15 TRBV6-5 NA TGTGCCAGCAGGGCGGGACTTCGGGGCACCGGGGAGCTGTTTTTT CASRAGLRGTGELFF
NA TRBJ1-2 18 TRBV12-5 NA TGTGCTAGTGGTCAGGCCGAGGGGGGGACACGGAGAAACTATGGCTACACCTTC CASGQAEGGTRRNYGYTF
NA TRBJ1-2 14 TRBV10-2 NA TGCGCCAGCAGCGGACGAGGGGGTTCGATTAGCTACACCTTC CASSGRGGSISYTF
NA TRBJ2-7 15 TRBV7-9 TRBD2 TGTGCCAGCAGCTTAGACGCTAGCGGGGCCTACGAGCAGTACTTC CASSLDASGAYEQYF
few TRBJ1-1 15 TRBV29-1 NA TGCAGCGTTGAAGACGCAGGGGCCGGGAACACTGAAGCTTTCTTT CSVEDAGAGNTEAFF
NA TRBJ2-7 16 TRBV28 TRBD2 TGTGCCAGCAGTTTACACGGGACTAGCGTATCCTACGAGCAGTACTTC CASSLHGTSVSYEQYF
NA TRBJ1-1 14 TRBV6-5 NA TGTGCCAGCAGTTACGGCAGGGGTAACACTGAAGCTTTCTTT CASSYGRGNTEAFF
once TRBJ2-1 16 TRBV10-2 TRBD2 TGCGCCAGCAGTGAGGCTAGCGGGTTGGGTAGGAATGAGCAGTTCTTC CASSEASGLGRNEQFF
NA TRBJ1-2 13 TRBV29-1 NA TGCAGCGTGGAAAAGGACACCTCATATGGCTACACCTTC CSVEKDTSYGYTF
NA TRBJ2-5 17 TRBV3-1/TRBV3-2 TRBD2 TGTGCCAGCAGCCCAAGGACTAGCGGGAGGACCCAAGAGACCCAGTACTTC CASSPRTSGRTQETQYF
few TRBJ2-5 19 TRBV12-2 NA TGTGCAAGTCGCTTTGGGGGGACTAGCGGCACTCATTCTCCAGAGACCCAGTACTTC CASRFGGTSGTHSPETQYF
NA TRBJ2-7 18 TRBV29-1 TRBD1 TGCAGCGTTATGGGAGATACCCTCGTAGACAGGGGGGGCTACGAGCAGTACTTC CSVMGDTLVDRGGYEQYF
NA TRBJ2-5 13 TRBV18 NA TGTGCCAGCTCACCAAACAGCCAAGAGACCCAGTACTTC CASSPNSQETQYF
NA TRBJ1-2 15 TRBV25-1 NA TGTGCCAGCAGTGAACTCGTGGTAGAGAACTATGGCTACACCTTC CASSELVVENYGYTF
NA TRBJ1-5 17 TRBV5-5 NA TGTGCCAGCAGCTCCGAGCGGACCCATACCTACAATCAGCCCCAGCATTTT CASSSERTHTYNQPQHF
NA TRBJ1-2 13 TRBV19 TRBD1 TGTGCCAGTAGTAGGGACAGAAGCTATGGCTACACCTTC CASSRDRSYGYTF
NA TRBJ2-1 14 TRBV19 TRBD1 TGTGCCAGTAGTATAGGGACAGGGATAAATGAGCAGTTCTTC CASSIGTGINEQFF
NA TRBJ2-2 14 TRBV7-6 NA TGTGCCAGCAGCGAGGGAACGAACACCGGGGAGCTGTTTTTT CASSEGTNTGELFF
NA TRBJ2-5 14 TRBV4-1 TRBD1 TGCGCCAGCAGCCAAGAGGACAGGGAAGAGACCCAGTACTTC CASSQEDREETQYF
NA TRBJ2-7 15 TRBV6-4 TRBD2 TGTGCCAGCAGGCGACTAGCGGGAGTCCTTCAGGAGCAGTACTTC CASRRLAGVLQEQYF
NA TRBJ2-1 15 TRBV11-2 NA TGTGCCAGCAGCTTAGAGAGGCTGGAGTCCAATGAGCAGTTCTTC CASSLERLESNEQFF
NA TRBJ2-7 13 TRBV4-2 TRBD2 TGTGCCAGCACCTCGTCGGGGGGAGGCGAGCAGTACTTC CASTSSGGGEQYF
NA TRBJ2-3 14 TRBV7-2 NA TGTGCCAGCAGCAAACTAGTTGCCGCAGATACGCAGTATTTT CASSKLVAADTQYF
NA TRBJ1-1 15 TRBV18 TRBD1 TGTGCCAGCTCAGAAGGCAGGGGACAGGCCACTGAAGCTTTCTTT CASSEGRGQATEAFF
NA TRBJ2-2 16 TRBV27 NA TGTGCCAGCAGTTTATACCCCGAGCAGAACACCGGGGAGCTGTTTTTT CASSLYPEQNTGELFF
once TRBJ1-3 13 TRBV30 NA TGTGCCTGGAACAGGGTTGCGGGAAACACCATATATTTT CAWNRVAGNTIYF
few TRBJ2-7 15 TRBV5-5 TRBD2 TGTGCCAGCAGCTTGGGGGCTAGCGGTCCCTACGAGCAGTACTTC CASSLGASGPYEQYF
NA TRBJ1-1 13 TRBV15 NA TGTGCCACCAGCAGAGACAGGAACACTGAAGCTTTCTTT CATSRDRNTEAFF
NA TRBJ2-1 15 TRBV7-2 TRBD2 TGTGCCAGCAGCTTCGGGACTAGCGGGAGCTATGAGCAGTTCTTC CASSFGTSGSYEQFF
once TRBJ2-7 17 TRBV7-8 NA TGTGCCAGCAGCTTAGGGGTGTTGGAGGATTTCCCCTATGGGCAGTACTTC CASSLGVLEDFPYGQYF
NA TRBJ2-2 15 TRBV5-1 TRBD2 TGCGCCAGCAAACCGGGACTAGCGGGGCTAGTGGAGCTGTTTTTT CASKPGLAGLVELFF
NA TRBJ2-7 14 TRBV28 TRBD2 TGTGCCAGCATGGTCCTAGCGGGATCCTACGAGCAGTACTTC CASMVLAGSYEQYF
once TRBJ2-3 15 TRBV7-9 TRBD2 TGTGCCAGCCGAGGGTGGGAGGGTCTAGCAGATACGCAGTATTTT CASRGWEGLADTQYF
NA TRBJ2-4 11 TRBV29-1 NA TGCAGCGTTGGGACTATAAACATTCAGTACTTC CSVGTINIQYF
NA TRBJ2-7 17 TRBV5-5 TRBD1 TGTGCCAGCAGCTTGTTCGGGGGACAGGGCAATACCTACGAGCAGTACTTC CASSLFGGQGNTYEQYF
NA TRBJ2-2 16 TRBV7-8 TRBD2 TGTGCCAGCAGCTTATGGGCAGCGGGAGTAACCGGGGAGCTGTTTTTT CASSLWAAGVTGELFF
NA TRBJ1-1 14 TRBV7-9 NA TGTGCCAGCAGCCCAGGGGAATATTGGACTGAAGCTTTCTTT CASSPGEYWTEAFF
NA TRBJ2-7 14 TRBV15 NA TGTGCCACCAGCAGAGGCCTACTAGGCTACGAGCAGTACTTC CATSRGLLGYEQYF
NA TRBJ1-1 14 TRBV19 NA TGTGCCAGTGGGCACCGGGACAAAAACACTGAAGCTTTCTTT CASGHRDKNTEAFF